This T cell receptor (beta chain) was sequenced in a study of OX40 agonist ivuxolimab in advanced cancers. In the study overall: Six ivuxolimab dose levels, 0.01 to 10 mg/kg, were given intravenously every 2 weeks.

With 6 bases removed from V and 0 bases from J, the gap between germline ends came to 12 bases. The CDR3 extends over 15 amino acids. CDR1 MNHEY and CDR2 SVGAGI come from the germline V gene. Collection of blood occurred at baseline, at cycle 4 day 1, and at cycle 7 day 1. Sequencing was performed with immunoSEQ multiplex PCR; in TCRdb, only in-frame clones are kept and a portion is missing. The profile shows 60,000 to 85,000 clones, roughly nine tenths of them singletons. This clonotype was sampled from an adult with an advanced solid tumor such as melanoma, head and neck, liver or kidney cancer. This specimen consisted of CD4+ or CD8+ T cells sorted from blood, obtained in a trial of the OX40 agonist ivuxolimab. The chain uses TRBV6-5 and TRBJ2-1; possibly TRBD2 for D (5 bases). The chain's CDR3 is CASSRTSSSYNEQFF. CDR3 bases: TGTGCCAGCAGCCGGACTTCGAGCTCCTACAATGAGCAGTTCTTC.